The 9 T cell receptor beta chains reported below all come from one sample, sequenced in a study of PD-L1 blockade in urothelial cancer. Only in-frame clones appear in the TCRdb table, and some are missing; sequencing was by immunoSEQ multiplex PCR. In the table there are 30,000 to 35,000 clones, approximately 80% of which are singletons. The sequencing here drew on PBMCs, taken around atezolizumab (anti-PD-L1) treatment. The receptors derive from a man in his 60s with urothelial cancer.

The chain recombines TRBV19 with TRBJ1-1; possibly TRBD1 for D (6 bases). The CDR3 length is 16 residues. CDR1 is LNHDA, CDR2 SQIVND, per germline (reference sequence). With 6 bases removed from V and 1 base from J, the gap between germline ends came to 18 bases. DNA for the CDR3: TGTGCCAGTAGCACTCGACAACAGGGCCCGAACACTGAAGCTTTCTTT. The encoded protein is CASSTRQQGPNTEAFF.

A few counts support this clone. The chain recombines TRBV6-5 with TRBJ1-6; 8 bases align to TRBD1. From germline, CDR1 is MNHEY and CDR2 SVGAGI. The CDR3 is 15 residues long. The V and J ends lost 6 bases and 4 bases, in that order; junction bases with no gene match: 5. Here the CDR3 DNA reads TGTGCCAGCAGGGACAGGGTTCCTTATAATTCACCCCTCCACTTT. This encodes CASRDRVPYNSPLHF.

J is TRBJ2-5 and V is TRBV11-2, with D perhaps matching TRBD1 (5 bases). This CDR3 comprises 13 residues. Germline CDR1 and CDR2: SGHAT and FQNNGV. Deletions cut 1 base from V and 3 bases from J, with 6 bases between. The CDR3 spells CASSLGQKETQYF. The CDR3 coding sequence is TGTGCCAGCAGCTTAGGACAGAAAGAGACCCAGTACTTC. Full variable domain (rest looked up from reference TRBV11-2 and TRBJ2-5): EAGVAQSPRYKIIEKRQSVAFWCNPISGHATLYWYQQILGQGPKLLIQFQNNGVVDDSQLPKDRFSAERLKGVDSTLKIQPAKLEDSAVYLCASSLGQKETQYFGPGTRLLVL.

The rearrangement uses TRBV5-4 and TRBJ2-1, with unresolved D. The V end was cut by 1 base, the J end by 5 bases, with 7 bases between. CDR3 length equals 13 residues. The germline gives CDR1 SGHNT, CDR2 YYREEE (reference sequence). CDR3 loop: CASSLMFNNEQFF. Written as DNA, the CDR3 is TGTGCCAGCAGCTTGATGTTCAACAATGAGCAGTTCTTC.

This clone was observed a few times. The chain uses TRBV15 and TRBJ1-1; D gene ambiguous. V lost 1 base to trimming and J lost 0 bases, with 12 bases between them. The CDR3 loop spans 16 amino acids. Germline V gene sequence: CDR1 LNHNV, CDR2 YYDKDF (reference sequence). CDR3 sequence: CATSRGTEGLNTEAFF. The CDR3 DNA reads TGTGCCACCAGCAGAGGGACGGAGGGCCTGAACACTGAAGCTTTCTTT.

The chain combines TRBV6-6 with TRBJ1-6; no definite D call. The CDR3 has 16 residues. Trimming pared 2 bases from V and 4 bases from J, leaving 12 bases between. The V gene's germline CDR1 is MNHNY and CDR2 SVGAGI (reference sequence). CDR3 protein: CASSYLRTEYNSPLHF. CDR3 DNA sequence: TGTGCCAGCAGTTACCTTCGAACAGAATATAATTCACCCCTCCACTTT.

This clone has ten or more counts. The V call is TRBV6-5, the J call TRBJ1-2; 11 bases are a match to TRBD1. Germline V lookup: CDR1 MNHEY, CDR2 SVGAGI. This CDR3 is built from 14 residues. With 7 bases clipped from V and 8 bases from J, the junction kept 9 bases outside the gene matches. The CDR3 nucleotides are TGTGCCAGCACCAGGGGACAGGGGGTTCTGGGCTACACCTTC. This encodes CASTRGQGVLGYTF.

This clone was observed a few times. The rearrangement joins TRBV4-2 to TRBJ1-1; D is unclear. This CDR3 contains 13 residues. V was trimmed by 1 base and J by 8 bases, leaving 11 bases between them. CDR1 and CDR2 (germline): LGHNA, YNFKEQ. In DNA form, the CDR3 reads TGTGCCAGCAGCCAAGGACCCGGGTTCGAAGCTTTCTTT. It is translated as CASSQGPGFEAFF.

V and J are TRBV19 and TRBJ2-6; 9 positions agree with TRBD1. CDR3 size: 17 residues. Germline-derived CDR1 and CDR2 are LNHDA and SQIVND (reference sequence). The V segment lost 4 bases and the J segment 2 bases; nucleotides outside the gene matches: 6. The CDR3 bases are TGTGCCAGTAGTACAGCGGGACAGGGAACTGGGGCCAACGTCCTGACTTTC. Protein product: CASSTAGQGTGANVLTF. Supplemented by reference TRBV19 and TRBJ2-6, the full variable domain reads DGGITQSPKYLFRKEGQNVTLSCEQNLNHDAMYWYRQDPGQGLRLIYYSQIVNDFQKGDIAEGYSVSREKKESFPLTVTSAQKNPTAFYLCASSTAGQGTGANVLTFGAGSRLTVL.